This TCR beta chain stems from a study of blood T cells in healthy people across ages. Germline CDR1 and CDR2: SGDLS and YYNGEE. V lost 4 bases and J lost 4; bases outside the gene matches: 12. CDR3 length: 17 residues. A second PCR of roughly 7 to 11 cycles used a sample-barcoded 5' primer and a J-beta primer mix. TCRdb re-called the 5' RACE reads through MiXCR, storing one row per CDR3 protein. The sample shows 2 million or so distinct CDR3 sequences, roughly 50% of them seen only once. The receptor's source is a woman aged 40 to 50 in good health. Source material: blood. The chain is built from TRBV9 and TRBJ2-1; 9 bases match TRBD1. DNA of the CDR3: TGTGCCAGCAGCCCGCAAACCGGGACAGGGCTATACAATGAGCAGTTCTTC. This codes for CASSPQTGTGLYNEQFF.